The present T cell receptor (beta chain) was sequenced within a study of T cells in Graves' hyperthyroidism and ophthalmopathy. Study-level background: At the time of initial diagnosis and before any treatment, peripheral blood was collected. Study conclusions and caveats: In validation, the model predicted ophthalmopathy. These predictions came a median approximately 5.9 months before onset.

The CDR3 covers 14 residues. Trimming removed 4 bases at V and 1 base at J, with 11 bases between. Germline V gene lookup returns CDR1 SGDLS and CDR2 YYNGEE. Amplified regions were TCR beta CDR3 sequences from RNA transcripts. First-round RT-PCR of the TCR CDR3 relied on the HTBI primer set. TCRdb independently ran MiXCR on the multiplex PCR reads; one entry per CDR3 protein. The sample lists hundreds of thousands of distinct CDR3 sequences, 38% seen once, with 7% to 10% in the top ten. Comment on this clonotype: Its antigen is not known.

Researchers defined stable Graves' hyperthyroidism as no ophthalmopathy progression within 18 months. The rearrangement joins TRBV9 to TRBJ1-1; D possibly corresponds to TRBD1 (5 bases). Sequencing was carried out using blood. This TCR came from a man in his late teens or twenties with Graves' hyperthyroidism. For the CDR3, the DNA is TGTGCCAGCAGCCGGGGGGGGGAGAACACTGAAGCTTTCTTT. Its translation: CASSRGGENTEAFF.